The 21 T cell receptor beta chains presented below share a single source sample, sequenced in a study of cytomegalovirus exposure and HLA in healthy donors. Vbeta (60) and Jbeta (13) primers were used in the PCR. Some clones are missing from TCRdb's copy, which holds only in-frame ones; the method was immunoSEQ multiplex PCR. The data contain 200,000 to 250,000 clones, less than 85% of them singletons. Sequencing was done on a sample of PBMCs. Receptors were obtained from a man aged 18 to 30 in good health and CMV-seronegative.

This chain uses TRBV5-1 with TRBJ2-7, with a possible D match to TRBD1 (5 bases). V lost 6 bases and J 5 bases, leaving 18 bases between the germline ends. Germline assignment: CDR1 SGHRS and CDR2 YFSETQ. The CDR3 is made up of 14 amino acids. CDR3 sequence reads: CASTSGAVSDEQYF. In DNA form, the CDR3 reads TGCGCCAGCACGTCTGGGGCGGTTTCGGACGAGCAGTACTTC.

This clone was seen a few times. CDR3 nucleotides: TGTGCCAGCAGCTTACAGGGAGGGGACACCGGGGAGCTGTTTTTT. Translation gives CASSLQGGDTGELFF. This chain links TRBV5-4 with TRBJ2-2; TRBD2 is a possible D gene (7 bases). Trimming removed 2 bases at V and 3 bases at J, with 11 bases between. Germline CDR1 SGHNT, CDR2 YYREEE (reference sequence). The CDR3 has 15 residues. Complete variable domain (other parts from reference TRBV5-4 and TRBJ2-2): ETGVTQSPTHLIKTRGQQVTLRCSSQSGHNTVSWYQQALGQGPQFIFQYYREEENGRGNFPPRFSGLQFPNYSSELNVNALELDDSALYLCASSLQGGDTGELFFGEGSRLTVL.

The chain recombines TRBV27 with TRBJ1-1; D is uncertain. Germline-derived CDR1 and CDR2 are MNHEY and SMNVEV (reference sequence). The CDR3 runs to 19 residues. V was trimmed by 4 bases and J by 0 bases, leaving 24 bases between them. This CDR3 is CASSSIRTSIYRMNTEAFF. The CDR3 DNA reads as TGTGCCAGCAGTTCGATACGGACTTCTATATACCGAATGAACACTGAAGCTTTCTTT.

This chain connects TRBV11-3 to TRBJ2-5, with 10 bases lining up with TRBD2. V shed 3 bases, J shed 5 bases, and the junction held 3 bases outside the gene matches. Germline V CDR1 and CDR2: SGHNT, YENEEA. The CDR3 runs to 14 residues. CDR3 bases: TGTGCCAGCAGCTTTACTAGCGGGATCGAGACCCAGTACTTC. As protein: CASSFTSGIETQYF.

This clone was detected only a few times. Other DNA sequences in the same sample also yield this CDR3. The chain combines TRBV19 with TRBJ1-5; 7 nucleotides line up with TRBD1. In germline, CDR1 is LNHDA, CDR2 SQIVND (reference sequence). The V and J ends lost 6 bases and 4 bases, in that order; junction bases with no gene match: 6. This CDR3 has 14 residues. The DNA of the CDR3 is TGTGCCAGTAGCTCGGGACAGTTAAATCAGCCCCAGCATTTT. Translation: CASSSGQLNQPQHF. The whole variable domain, filled in from reference TRBV19 and TRBJ1-5, reads DGGITQSPKYLFRKEGQNVTLSCEQNLNHDAMYWYRQDPGQGLRLIYYSQIVNDFQKGDIAEGYSVSREKKESFPLTVTSAQKNPTAFYLCASSSGQLNQPQHFGDGTRLSIL.

The chain couples TRBV27 to TRBJ1-5, with D maybe TRBD1 (5 bases). V was pared by 6 bases and J by 1 base, with 13 bases between. Germline CDR1 is MNHEY and CDR2 is SMNVEV (reference sequence). The length of the CDR3 is 15 residues. CDR3 sequence (DNA): TGTGCCAGCAGGGAACAGGTCGAAAGCAATCAGCCCCAGCATTTT. Its translation: CASREQVESNQPQHF.

The V gene is TRBV13, the J gene TRBJ2-3, with D tentatively TRBD2 (5 bases). The germline V gene has CDR1 PRHDT and CDR2 FYEKMQ (reference sequence). CDR3 length: 15 residues. The germline V and J ends were trimmed by 3 bases and 0 bases, with 10 bases remaining between them. CDR3 DNA: TGTGCCAGCAGCTTCGGACTGACTAGCACAGATACGCAGTATTTT. This codes for CASSFGLTSTDTQYF.

The chain employs TRBV18 and TRBJ1-1; TRBD1 matches at 10 bases. Trimming cost V 5 bases and J 4 bases; bases outside gene matches: 10. The germline CDR1 and CDR2 sequences are KGHSH and LQKENI. There are 16 residues in the CDR3. The CDR3 DNA reads as TGTGCCAGCTCATCGGGACAGGGGTTTAGTAGCACTGAAGCTTTCTTT. Its translation is CASSSGQGFSSTEAFF.

Notes on this clone: The DNA is left out, because the CDR3 cannot be placed on it with certainty; the CDR3 is given as TCRdb lists it. The genes are TRBV29-1 and TRBJ1-1. With termini counted, the CDR3 has 16 amino acids. Germline lookup yields CDR1 SQVTM and CDR2 ANQGSEA. The CDR3 is CSVRFGGPRVNTEAFF.

This clone was seen a handful of times. This chain links TRBV18 with TRBJ1-4; 9 positions agree with TRBD1. CDR3 length equals 14 residues. Germline trimming cut 6 bases from V and 7 bases from J; bases unmatched to any gene: 6. Germline V gene lookup returns CDR1 KGHSH and CDR2 LQKENI. Here the CDR3 reads CASSAQGAAEKLFF. CDR3 DNA sequence: TGTGCCAGCTCGGCACAGGGGGCAGCTGAAAAACTGTTTTTT.

The V gene is TRBV30, the J gene TRBJ1-2; 8 bases align to TRBD1. Germline values: CDR1 GTSNPN, CDR2 SVGIG (reference sequence). The CDR3 runs to 11 residues. After removal of 5 bases from V and 4 bases from J, the junction contained 0 bases not matched to a gene. The CDR3 loop is CAWGQGYGYTF. The CDR3 DNA sequence: TGTGCCTGGGGACAGGGCTATGGCTACACCTTC.

This clone has just a few counts. This chain joins TRBV4-1 and TRBJ2-3; D unresolved. Per the germline V gene, CDR1 is MGHRA and CDR2 is YSYEKL. CDR3 length: 14 residues. V lost 0 bases to trimming and J lost 6 bases, with 10 bases between them. The CDR3 DNA reads as TGCGCCAGCAGCCAAGATGGCCCTGTCGATACGCAGTATTTT. It is translated as CASSQDGPVDTQYF.

V is TRBV11-2 and J is TRBJ2-3; possible D gene TRBD2, 7 bases. Trimming left V 2 bases short and J 2 bases short, with 20 bases between. Per germline, CDR1 SGHAT and CDR2 FQNNGV. This CDR3 has 18 residues. The CDR3 DNA reads TGTGCCAGCAGCTTATATGGGGGGGGGCCGAATCTCACAGATACGCAGTATTTT. It specifies CASSLYGGGPNLTDTQYF.

This clone has only a few counts. This chain connects TRBV2 to TRBJ2-5; TRBD1 matches at 7 bases. Germline trimming cut 4 bases from V and 1 base from J; bases unmatched to any gene: 6. Germline CDR1 reads SNHLY; CDR2 reads FYNNEI. This CDR3 has 15 residues. The CDR3 nucleotides are TGTGCCAGCAGTGTTGTGAGGGGGCGCCAAGAGACCCAGTACTTC. It translates to CASSVVRGRQETQYF.

The chain combines TRBV6-1 with TRBJ2-1, with 8 bases aligning to TRBD1. The CDR3 contains 12 residues. The ends lost 4 bases at V and 8 bases at J; junction bases unmatched: 1. From germline, CDR1 is MNHNS and CDR2 SASEGT. The DNA of the CDR3 is TGTGCCAGCAGTGCACAGGGGGATGAGCAGTTCTTC. The encoded protein is CASSAQGDEQFF.

The chain uses TRBV29-1 and TRBJ1-1, with 7 bases that match TRBD1. V was clipped by 2 bases and J by 0 bases; unmatched bases: 3. The CDR3 loop spans 14 amino acids. Germline V gene lookup returns CDR1 SQVTM and CDR2 ANQGSEA. The CDR3 protein is CSVERGQLNTEAFF. CDR3 nucleotide sequence: TGCAGCGTTGAAAGGGGACAGCTGAACACTGAAGCTTTCTTT.

This rearrangement joins TRBV7-2 to TRBJ1-2; D call uncertain. Trimming left V 0 bases short and J 0 bases short, with 11 bases between. The germline V gene has CDR1 SGHTA and CDR2 FQGNSA. The length of the CDR3 is 16 residues. This chain's CDR3 is CASSLAPPIANYGYTF. CDR3 DNA: TGTGCCAGCAGCTTAGCGCCACCAATAGCTAACTATGGCTACACCTTC.

This chain connects TRBV9 to TRBJ1-4; 9 nucleotides line up with TRBD1. The CDR3 is 15 residues long. V shed 0 bases and J 8 bases; nucleotides not matched to a gene: 5. Germline CDR1 reads SGDLS; CDR2 reads YYNGEE. The CDR3 nucleotides are TGTGCCAGCAGCGTAGCTACAGGGGGCCGGGAAAAACTGTTTTTT. Translating gives CASSVATGGREKLFF.

Only a few counts were recorded for this clone. At the DNA level, this CDR3 is encoded by other sequences in the same sample as well. This rearrangement joins TRBV11-2 to TRBJ1-1; 7 bases are shared with TRBD1. The junction had 8 bases not matched to a gene; V was cut back by 5 bases and J by 5 bases. The CDR3 totals 14 residues. Germline V CDR1 and CDR2: SGHAT, FQNNGV. Written as DNA, the CDR3 is TGTGCCAGCAGCCCATTTTCAGGGGGGACTGAAGCTTTCTTT. Translated: CASSPFSGGTEAFF.

V and J are TRBV5-1 and TRBJ2-2, with TRBD1 as a possible D gene (5 bases). The CDR3 contains 20 residues. V was trimmed by 3 bases and J by 4 bases, leaving 28 bases between them. CDR1 is SGHRS, CDR2 YFSETQ, per germline. CDR3 sequence: CASSWYGMLLRQSSTGELFF. As DNA, the CDR3 is TGCGCCAGCAGCTGGTATGGAATGCTTCTGAGACAGAGCTCCACCGGGGAGCTGTTTTTT.

V is TRBV19 and J is TRBJ1-1, with 7 bases aligning to TRBD1. The CDR3 length is 13 residues. J was trimmed by 4 bases and V by 6 bases; bases with no gene match: 5. The V gene's germline CDR1 is LNHDA and CDR2 SQIVND (reference sequence). The CDR3 sequence: CASSIDRATEAFF. In DNA, the CDR3 is TGTGCCAGTAGCATTGACAGGGCCACTGAAGCTTTCTTT.